These 3 T cell receptor beta chains came from one sample sequenced in a study of T cells after yellow fever vaccination. MiXCR, run by TCRdb on the 5' RACE reads, gives a single entry per CDR3 protein. The top ten clones hold about 13% of a sample with nearly 550,000 distinct CDR3 sequences, roughly 21% of them seen once. The material was PBMCs, obtained 15 days after the yellow fever booster vaccination. The source of these receptors is a man aged 25-40 years who received the YFV17D yellow fever vaccine.

The J gene is TRBJ2-3, the V gene TRBV6-5; no definite D call. Germline CDR1 is MNHEY and CDR2 is SVGAGI. CDR3 size: 16 residues. Trimming took 0 bases from V and 5 from J, leaving 15 bases between them. The CDR3 region is CASSYSPLAVGDTQYF. DNA for the CDR3: TGTGCCAGCAGTTACTCCCCCCTTGCGGTTGGAGATACGCAGTATTTT.

This sequence joins TRBV30 and TRBJ2-5, with TRBD1 identical over 7 bases. CDR1 and CDR2 (germline): GTSNPN, SVGIG (reference sequence). The CDR3 has 13 residues. V lost 0 bases to trimming and J lost 6 bases; unmatched junction nucleotides: 4. In DNA, the CDR3 is TGTGCCTGGAGTGTAGGGGGCGGAAAGACCCAGTACTTC. This translates into CAWSVGGGKTQYF.

The count of this clonotype is one. Germline is not matched at one junction end, which may reflect a read error. The chain recombines TRBV6-1 with TRBJ2-6; D unresolved. The CDR3 length is 16 residues. From germline, CDR1 is MNHNS and CDR2 SASEGT. This chain's CDR3 is CASSQARSSGANVLTF. The CDR3 nucleotides read TGTGCCAGCAGTCAAGCTAGGAGCTCTGGGGCCAACGTCCTGACTTTC.